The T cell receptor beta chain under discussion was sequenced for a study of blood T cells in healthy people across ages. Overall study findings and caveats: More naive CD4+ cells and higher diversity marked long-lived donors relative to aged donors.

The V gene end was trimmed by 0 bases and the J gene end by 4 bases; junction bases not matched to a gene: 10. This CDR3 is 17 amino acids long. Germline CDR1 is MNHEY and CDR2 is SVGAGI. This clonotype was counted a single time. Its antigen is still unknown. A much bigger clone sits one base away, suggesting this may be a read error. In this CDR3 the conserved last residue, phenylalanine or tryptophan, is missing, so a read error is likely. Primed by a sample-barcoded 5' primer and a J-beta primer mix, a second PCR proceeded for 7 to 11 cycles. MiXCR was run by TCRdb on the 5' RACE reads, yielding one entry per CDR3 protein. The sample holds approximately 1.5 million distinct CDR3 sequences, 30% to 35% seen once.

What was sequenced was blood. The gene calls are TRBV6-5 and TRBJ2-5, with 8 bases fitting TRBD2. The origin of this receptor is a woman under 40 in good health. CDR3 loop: CASSYSNGVLAGETQYS. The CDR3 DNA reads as TGTGCCAGCAGTTACTCGAATGGGGTCCTAGCGGGAGAGACCCAGTACTCC.